This T cell receptor (beta chain) was recovered during a study of blood T cells in healthy people across ages. Germline CDR1 DFQATT, CDR2 SNEGSKA (reference sequence). The CDR3 runs to 14 residues. V was clipped by 6 bases and J by 5 bases; unmatched bases: 6. PCR was performed a second time for roughly 7 to 11 cycles using a sample-barcoded 5' primer and a J-beta primer mix. From the 5' RACE reads, TCRdb called clonotypes with MiXCR, one entry per CDR3 protein. The table includes 1.5 million to 2 million distinct CDR3 sequences, approximately 28% detected once. V and J are TRBV20-1 and TRBJ2-1; 11 bases align to TRBD1. The receptor was isolated from a woman aged 25-40 years in good health. The source material was blood. The CDR3 is CSAQGQGDHNEQFF. CDR3 DNA sequence: TGCAGTGCCCAGGGACAGGGGGATCACAATGAGCAGTTCTTC.